The 2 T cell receptor beta chains below were found in one sample sequenced in a study of T cell responses to AZD1222 COVID-19 vaccine. Libraries were prepared by immunoSEQ multiplex PCR; TCRdb keeps only in-frame clonotypes and omits some of them. Of 150,000 to 200,000 clones detected, roughly 88% appear once; the ten largest clones hold around a tenth. The sample consisted of peripheral blood, taken 28 days after the second AZD1222 dose. The receptors shown here come from an adult who received the AZD1222 COVID-19 vaccine.

Worth noting for this clone: One junction end does not reproduce the germline sequence, and a read error may be involved. CDR3 nucleotides: TGTGCCAGTAGTTCTTCTGGCTCGAATGGGCAGTTCTTC. It yields the protein CASSSSGSNGQFF. The rearrangement links TRBV19 to TRBJ2-1; D ambiguous. Germline-derived CDR1 and CDR2 are LNHDA and SQIVND (reference sequence). CDR3 length: 13 residues.

The V call is TRBV19, the J call TRBJ2-1, with a possible D match to TRBD2 (6 bases). Trimming pared 4 bases from V and 3 bases from J, leaving 10 bases between. The germline CDR1 and CDR2 sequences are LNHDA and SQIVND (reference sequence). The CDR3 has 14 amino acids. CDR3 in amino acids: CASSTGGDYNEQFF. The CDR3 DNA reads TGTGCCAGTAGTACCGGGGGTGACTACAATGAGCAGTTCTTC. Together with reference TRBV19 and TRBJ2-1, the CDR3 gives the full variable domain: DGGITQSPKYLFRKEGQNVTLSCEQNLNHDAMYWYRQDPGQGLRLIYYSQIVNDFQKGDIAEGYSVSREKKESFPLTVTSAQKNPTAFYLCASSTGGDYNEQFFGPGTRLTVL.